One sample yielded the 8 T cell receptor beta chains listed below, sequenced in a study of graft-versus-host responses after intestinal transplantation. Clones were sequenced by immunoSEQ multiplex PCR, and TCRdb holds only the in-frame ones, with some missing. This table holds nearly 30,000 clones, about 80% found once. To release intraepithelial and lamina propria lymphocytes, the graft tissue was processed. The specimen was ileum tissue, collected 98 days after intestinal transplantation. The receptors derive from a human patient who received an intestinal transplant, so some T cells may come from the graft donor.

The V and J genes are TRBV5-1 and TRBJ1-1; unclear D gene. Germline CDR1 reads SGHRS; CDR2 reads YFSETQ. V lost 0 bases and J 1 base, leaving 7 bases between the germline ends. The CDR3 totals 14 residues. The CDR3 nucleotides are TGCGCCAGCAGCTTGGCCGCGCAGAACACTGAAGCTTTCTTT. It yields the protein CASSLAAQNTEAFF.

The chain is built from TRBV5-6 and TRBJ2-7; D might be TRBD2 (5 bases). The CDR3 contains 17 residues. The ends were cut back, 1 base at V and 3 bases at J, with 20 bases in the middle. The germline V gene has CDR1 SGHDT and CDR2 YYEEEE. The DNA for the CDR3 is TGTGCCAGCAGCTTGTCCCCACGATCCGGGGTCTACTACGAGCAGTACTTC. It encodes CASSLSPRSGVYYEQYF.

The V gene is TRBV7-2, the J gene TRBJ1-3; D is perhaps TRBD1 (5 bases). The V gene lost 2 bases and the J gene lost 2 bases, with 7 bases spanning the gap. CDR3 length equals 14 residues. Germline values: CDR1 SGHTA, CDR2 FQGNSA. The CDR3 loop is CASSLFRAGNTIYF. For the CDR3, the DNA is TGTGCCAGCAGCTTATTCAGGGCTGGAAACACCATATATTTT. Combining the CDR3 with reference TRBV7-2 and TRBJ1-3 gives the whole variable domain GAGVSQSPSNKVTEKGKDVELRCDPISGHTALYWYRQSLGQGLEFLIYFQGNSAPDKSGLPSDRFSAERTGGSVSTLTIQRTQQEDSAVYLCASSLFRAGNTIYFGEGSWLTVV.

The chain joins TRBV30 to TRBJ1-5; D not resolved. The germline V and J ends were trimmed by 2 bases and 2 bases, with 10 bases remaining between them. The CDR3 length is 14 residues. Germline V gene data show CDR1 as GTSNPN and CDR2 as SVGIG (reference sequence). CDR3 loop: CAWSLTNGNQPQHF. The CDR3 coding sequence is TGTGCCTGGAGTTTGACGAACGGCAATCAGCCCCAGCATTTT. Based on the CDR3 plus reference TRBV30 and TRBJ1-5, the full variable domain is SQTIHQWPATLVQPVGSPLSLECTVEGTSNPNLYWYRQAAGRGLQLLFYSVGIGQISSEVPQNLSASRPQDRQFILSSKKLLLSDSGFYLCAWSLTNGNQPQHFGDGTRLSIL.

The chain joins TRBV6-6 to TRBJ1-3; D is ambiguous. V lost 0 bases to trimming and J lost 0 bases, with 6 bases between them. This CDR3 is built from 15 residues. Germline loops: CDR1 MNHNY, CDR2 SVGAGI (reference sequence). The CDR3 DNA reads as TGTGCCAGCAGTTACTCGGGCGGCTCTGGAAACACCATATATTTT. Residues: CASSYSGGSGNTIYF.

The chain is built from TRBV5-4 and TRBJ1-3; D remains ambiguous. Deletions cut 0 bases from V and 0 bases from J, with 13 bases between. Per germline, CDR1 SGHNT and CDR2 YYREEE (reference sequence). The CDR3 runs 17 residues. The CDR3 DNA reads TGTGCCAGCAGCTTGGACGCCGACGTCGGCTCTGGAAACACCATATATTTT. Translated, it gives CASSLDADVGSGNTIYF.

The chain joins TRBV10-1 to TRBJ2-6, with TRBD1 matching over 7 bases. CDR3 length: 18 amino acids. Per germline, CDR1 WNHNN and CDR2 SYGVQD (reference sequence). V lost 3 bases to trimming and J lost 0 bases; unmatched junction nucleotides: 8. The CDR3 loop is CASSDDRAYLSGANVLTF. The CDR3 DNA sequence: TGCGCCAGCAGTGATGACAGGGCTTACCTCTCTGGGGCCAACGTCCTGACTTTC.

V is TRBV6-1 and J is TRBJ1-2; possible D gene TRBD1, 6 bases. The ends were cut back, 2 bases at V and 6 bases at J, with 25 bases in the middle. The germline V gene encodes CDR1 MNHNS and CDR2 SASEGT. The CDR3 totals 18 residues. CDR3 sequence reads: CASSEKRTGSRVKDGYTF. For the CDR3, the DNA is TGTGCCAGCAGTGAAAAACGAACAGGGTCCAGGGTTAAAGATGGCTACACCTTC.